This is a list of T cell receptor beta chains from one sample in a study of blood T cells in healthy people across ages. TCRdb independently ran MiXCR on the 5' RACE reads; one entry per CDR3 protein. The sample lists 790,000 or so distinct CDR3 sequences, around 50% seen once, with 25% to 30% in the top ten. Sequencing used blood. The receptors derive from a man in his forties or fifties in good health. CDR3s leave out the opening cysteine and the closing phenylalanine or tryptophan. Fields, in order: V gene, J gene, D gene, CDR3 protein. A D gene is named only where the DNA matches it firmly.

TRBV20-1	TRBJ2-1	NA	SARESTGTENNEQF
TRBV12-3/TRBV12-4	TRBJ1-2	NA	ASSAAHSGGYT
TRBV28	TRBJ2-5	NA	ATLGGPREETQY
TRBV12-3/TRBV12-4	TRBJ1-2	TRBD1	ASSLAGQYYGYT
TRBV2	TRBJ2-5	NA	ASGLLYQETQY
TRBV4-1	TRBJ1-1	NA	ASSQGPATNTEAF
TRBV28	TRBJ1-2	NA	ASSSAGVDYGYT
TRBV28	TRBJ2-3	NA	ASTGYADTSTDTQY
TRBV29-1	TRBJ2-1	TRBD1	SVGAGGQGSSYNEQF
TRBV15	NA	TRBD1	ATSRPGTESYNEQY
TRBV5-1	TRBJ2-5	NA	ASSPLVQETQY
TRBV4-2	TRBJ2-4	TRBD2	ASSQGLGLAGTNIQY
TRBV7-8	TRBJ1-6	NA	ASSLVPMSSSPLH
TRBV5-1	TRBJ2-5	NA	ASSLGSDQETQY
TRBV7-3	TRBJ2-1	NA	ASSLGGTPYNEQF
TRBV5-1	TRBJ2-1	TRBD2	ASSFGLAARNFSYNEQF
TRBV5-1	TRBJ2-3	TRBD1	ASSLDRGFSDTQY
TRBV11-2	TRBJ1-2	NA	ASSFRQRGYT
TRBV7-2	TRBJ1-2	NA	ASSTRVYGYT
TRBV6-5	TRBJ2-3	TRBD2	ASSLTTSGRLDTQY
TRBV18	NA	NA	ASSPKKETQY
TRBV7-2	TRBJ2-1	TRBD1	ASSPERGLEFGQF
TRBV3-1	TRBJ2-7	NA	ASSQFGAGAQEQY
TRBV10-3	NA	NA	AISESRDAYEQY
TRBV29-1	TRBJ2-4	NA	SVVNNSENIQY
TRBV7-2	TRBJ2-5	NA	ASSLGASFRSQETQY
TRBV12-5	TRBJ2-5	NA	ASGFATREETQY
TRBV5-1	TRBJ1-1	NA	ASSLVLGMGTEAF